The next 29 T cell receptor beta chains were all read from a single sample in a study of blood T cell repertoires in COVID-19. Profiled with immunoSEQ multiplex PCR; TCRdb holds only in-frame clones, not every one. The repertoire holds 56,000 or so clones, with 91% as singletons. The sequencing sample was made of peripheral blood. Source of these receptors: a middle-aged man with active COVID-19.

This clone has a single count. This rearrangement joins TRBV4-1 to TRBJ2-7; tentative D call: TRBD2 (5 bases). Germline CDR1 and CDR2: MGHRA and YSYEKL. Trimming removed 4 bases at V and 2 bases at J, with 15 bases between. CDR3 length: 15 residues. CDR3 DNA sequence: TGCGCCAGCAGCCTGGACTGGAGAGGAGCCTACGAGCAGTACTTC. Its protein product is CASSLDWRGAYEQYF.

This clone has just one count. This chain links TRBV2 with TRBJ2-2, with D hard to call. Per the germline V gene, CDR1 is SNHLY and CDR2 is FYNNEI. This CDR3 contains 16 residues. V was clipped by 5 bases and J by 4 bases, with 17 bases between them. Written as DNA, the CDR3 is TGTGCCAGCAGTCGGAATCGGTTCCTAGGCACCGGGGAGCTGTTTTTT. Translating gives CASSRNRFLGTGELFF.

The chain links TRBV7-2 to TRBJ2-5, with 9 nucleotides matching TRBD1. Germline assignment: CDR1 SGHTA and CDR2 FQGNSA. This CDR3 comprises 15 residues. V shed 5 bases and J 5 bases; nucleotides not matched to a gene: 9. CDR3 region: CASSVNRDRVETQYF. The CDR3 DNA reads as TGTGCCAGCAGCGTAAACCGGGACAGGGTGGAGACCCAGTACTTC.

The CDR3 DNA sequence: TGCGCCAGCAGCTTGGGATTTGGACAGGGGTTCGAGCAGTTCTTC. This sequence encodes CASSLGFGQGFEQFF. The V gene is TRBV5-1, the J gene TRBJ2-1, with 9 nucleotides matching TRBD1. Germline V gene data show CDR1 as SGHRS and CDR2 as YFSETQ. This CDR3 contains 15 residues. The V segment lost 0 bases and the J segment 10 bases; nucleotides outside the gene matches: 8.

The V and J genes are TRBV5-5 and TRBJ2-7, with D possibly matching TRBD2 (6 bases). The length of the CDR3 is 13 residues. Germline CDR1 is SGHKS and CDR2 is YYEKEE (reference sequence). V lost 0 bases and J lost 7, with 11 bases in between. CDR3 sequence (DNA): TGTGCCAGCAGCTTGGTATTGCGGGGAGAGCAGTACTTC. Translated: CASSLVLRGEQYF.

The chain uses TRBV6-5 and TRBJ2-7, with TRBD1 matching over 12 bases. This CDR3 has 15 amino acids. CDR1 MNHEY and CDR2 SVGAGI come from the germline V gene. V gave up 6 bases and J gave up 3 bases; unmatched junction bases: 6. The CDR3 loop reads CASRDRDRGLYEQYF. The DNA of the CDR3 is TGTGCCAGCAGGGACAGGGACAGGGGGCTCTACGAGCAGTACTTC.

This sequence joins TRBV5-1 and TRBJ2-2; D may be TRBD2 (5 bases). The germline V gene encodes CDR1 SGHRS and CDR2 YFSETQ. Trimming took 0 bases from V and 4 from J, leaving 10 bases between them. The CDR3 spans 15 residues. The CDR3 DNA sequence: TGCGCCAGCAGCTTGGCTCTGGACTCCACCGGGGAGCTGTTTTTT. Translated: CASSLALDSTGELFF.

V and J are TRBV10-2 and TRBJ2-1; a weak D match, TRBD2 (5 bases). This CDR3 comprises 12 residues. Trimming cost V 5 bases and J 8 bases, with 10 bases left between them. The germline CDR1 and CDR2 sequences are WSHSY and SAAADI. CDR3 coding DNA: TGCGCCAGCAGTAACGAGGGCTATGAGCAGTTCTTC. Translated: CASSNEGYEQFF.

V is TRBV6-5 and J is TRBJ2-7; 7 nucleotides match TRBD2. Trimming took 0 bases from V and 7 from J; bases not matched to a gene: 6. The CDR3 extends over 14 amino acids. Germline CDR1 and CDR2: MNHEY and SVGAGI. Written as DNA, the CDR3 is TGTGCCAGCAGTTACTCAAGACTAGCTGGGGAGCAGTACTTC. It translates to CASSYSRLAGEQYF.

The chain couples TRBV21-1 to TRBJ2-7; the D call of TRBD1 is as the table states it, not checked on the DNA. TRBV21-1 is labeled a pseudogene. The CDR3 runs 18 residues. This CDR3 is CASSNPRPYGDRAREQYF. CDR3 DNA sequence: TGTGCCAGCAGCAATCCCAGGCCCTATGGGGACAGGGCCCGCGAGCAGTACTTC.

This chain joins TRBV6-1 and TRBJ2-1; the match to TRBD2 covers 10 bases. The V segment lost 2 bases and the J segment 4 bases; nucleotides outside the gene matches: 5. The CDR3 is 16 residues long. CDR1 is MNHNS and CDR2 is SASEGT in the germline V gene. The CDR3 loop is CASSERLAGVYNEQFF. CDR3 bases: TGTGCCAGCAGTGAACGCCTAGCGGGGGTGTACAATGAGCAGTTCTTC.

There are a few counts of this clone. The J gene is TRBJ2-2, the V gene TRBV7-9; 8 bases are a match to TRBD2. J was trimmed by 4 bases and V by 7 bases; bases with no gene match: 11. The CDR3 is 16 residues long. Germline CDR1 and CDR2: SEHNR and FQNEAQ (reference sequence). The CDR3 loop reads CASIPPGLEATGELFF. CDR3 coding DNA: TGTGCCAGCATCCCTCCGGGACTAGAGGCCACCGGGGAGCTGTTTTTT.

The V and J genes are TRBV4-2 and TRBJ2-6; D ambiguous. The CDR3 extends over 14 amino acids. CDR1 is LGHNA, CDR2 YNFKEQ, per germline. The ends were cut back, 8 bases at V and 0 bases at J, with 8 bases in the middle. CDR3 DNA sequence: TGTGCCAGCCGCCCGAGCTCTGGGGCCAACGTCCTGACTTTC. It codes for CASRPSSGANVLTF.

This CDR3 reads CASSPGQGTTEAFF. The CDR3 DNA is TGTGCCAGTAGCCCGGGACAGGGTACCACTGAAGCTTTCTTT. The rearrangement uses TRBV19 and TRBJ1-1; 9 bases line up with TRBD1. The J segment lost 4 bases and the V segment lost 6 bases, leaving 6 bases of the junction unmatched. Germline-derived CDR1 and CDR2 are LNHDA and SQIVND (reference sequence). The CDR3 is 14 residues long.

For the CDR3, the DNA is TGTGCCAGCAGCTTTTGGACTAGCGCCGCCTACGAGCAGTACTTC. Its protein is CASSFWTSAAYEQYF. The rearrangement links TRBV5-4 to TRBJ2-7; 9 nucleotides match TRBD2. V lost 2 bases, J lost 2 bases, and 5 bases stayed unmatched. The germline CDR1 and CDR2 sequences are SGHNT and YYREEE (reference sequence). The CDR3 has 15 amino acids. The entire variable domain, with the rest obtained from reference TRBV5-4 and TRBJ2-7, is as follows: ETGVTQSPTHLIKTRGQQVTLRCSSQSGHNTVSWYQQALGQGPQFIFQYYREEENGRGNFPPRFSGLQFPNYSSELNVNALELDDSALYLCASSFWTSAAYEQYFGPGTRLTVT.

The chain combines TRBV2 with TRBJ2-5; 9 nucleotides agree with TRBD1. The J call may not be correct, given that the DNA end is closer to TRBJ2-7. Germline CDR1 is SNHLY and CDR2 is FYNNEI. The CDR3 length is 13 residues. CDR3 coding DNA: TGTGCCAGCAGCTCCGGGACAGGGTACGAGCAGTACTTC. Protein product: CASSSGTGYEQYF.

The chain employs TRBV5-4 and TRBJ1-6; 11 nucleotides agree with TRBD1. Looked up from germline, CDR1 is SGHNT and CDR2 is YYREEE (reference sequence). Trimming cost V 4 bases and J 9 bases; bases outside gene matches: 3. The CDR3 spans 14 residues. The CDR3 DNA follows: TGTGCCAGCAGCCGGACAGGGGGCTTTTCACCCCTCCACTTT. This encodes CASSRTGGFSPLHF.

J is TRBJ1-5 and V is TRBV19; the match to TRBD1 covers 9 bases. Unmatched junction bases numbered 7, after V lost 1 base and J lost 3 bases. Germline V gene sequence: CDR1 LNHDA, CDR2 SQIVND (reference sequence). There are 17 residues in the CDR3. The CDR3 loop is CASSIAKGQGLNQPQHF. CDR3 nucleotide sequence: TGTGCCAGTAGTATAGCTAAGGGACAGGGTCTCAATCAGCCCCAGCATTTT.

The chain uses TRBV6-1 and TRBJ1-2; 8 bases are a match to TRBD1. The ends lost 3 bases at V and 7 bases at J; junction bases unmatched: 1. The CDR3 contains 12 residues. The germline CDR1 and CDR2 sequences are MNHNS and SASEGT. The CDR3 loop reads CASSDRGPGYTF. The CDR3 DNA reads TGTGCCAGCAGTGACAGGGGGCCTGGCTACACCTTC.

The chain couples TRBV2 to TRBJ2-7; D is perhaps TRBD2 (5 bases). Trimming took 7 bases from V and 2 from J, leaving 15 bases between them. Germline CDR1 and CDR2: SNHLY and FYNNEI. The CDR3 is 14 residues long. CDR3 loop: CASKRLRPAYEQYF. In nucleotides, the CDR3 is TGTGCCAGCAAGCGGCTTAGGCCCGCCTACGAGCAGTACTTC.

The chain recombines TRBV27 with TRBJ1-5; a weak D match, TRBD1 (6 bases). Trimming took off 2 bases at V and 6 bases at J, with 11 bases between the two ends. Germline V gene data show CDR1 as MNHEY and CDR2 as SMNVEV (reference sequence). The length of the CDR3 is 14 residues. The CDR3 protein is CASSLLGGVQPQHF. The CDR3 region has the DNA TGTGCCAGCAGTTTACTAGGGGGGGTTCAGCCCCAGCATTTT.

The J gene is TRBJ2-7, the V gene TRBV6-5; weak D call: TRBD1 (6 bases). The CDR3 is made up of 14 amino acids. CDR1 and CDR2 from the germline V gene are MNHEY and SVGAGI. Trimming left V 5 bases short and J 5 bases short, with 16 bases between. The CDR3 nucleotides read TGTGCCAGCAGTCGCGCCACTACAGGGAACGAGCAGTACTTC. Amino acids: CASSRATTGNEQYF.

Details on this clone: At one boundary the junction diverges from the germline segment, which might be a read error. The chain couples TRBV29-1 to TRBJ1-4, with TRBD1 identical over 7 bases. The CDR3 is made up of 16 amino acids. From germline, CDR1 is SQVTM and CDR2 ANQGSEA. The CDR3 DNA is TGCAGCGTTGAAGGATCCACAGGGGATTTAAATGAAAATCTGTTTTTT. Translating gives CSVEGSTGDLNENLFF.

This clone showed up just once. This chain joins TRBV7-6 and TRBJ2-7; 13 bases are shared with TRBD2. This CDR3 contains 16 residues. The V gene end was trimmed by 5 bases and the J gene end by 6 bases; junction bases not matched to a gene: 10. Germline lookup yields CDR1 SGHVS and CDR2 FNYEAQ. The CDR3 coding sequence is TGTGCCAGCAGCAGTTACAGGACTAGCGGGAGTGGCGAGCAGTACTTC. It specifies CASSSYRTSGSGEQYF.

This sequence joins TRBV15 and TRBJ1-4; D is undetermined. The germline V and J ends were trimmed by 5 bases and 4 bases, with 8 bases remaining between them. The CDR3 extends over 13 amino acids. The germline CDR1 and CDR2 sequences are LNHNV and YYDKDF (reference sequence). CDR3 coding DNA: TGTGCCACCAGCGAGAGGGATAATGAAAAACTGTTTTTT. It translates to CATSERDNEKLFF.

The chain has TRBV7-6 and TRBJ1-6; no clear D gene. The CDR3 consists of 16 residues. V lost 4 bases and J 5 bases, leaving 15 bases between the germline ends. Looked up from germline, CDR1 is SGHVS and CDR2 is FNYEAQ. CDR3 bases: TGTGCCAGCAGCTCACTAGAGCGGCAGGATAATTCACCCCTCCACTTT. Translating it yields CASSSLERQDNSPLHF.

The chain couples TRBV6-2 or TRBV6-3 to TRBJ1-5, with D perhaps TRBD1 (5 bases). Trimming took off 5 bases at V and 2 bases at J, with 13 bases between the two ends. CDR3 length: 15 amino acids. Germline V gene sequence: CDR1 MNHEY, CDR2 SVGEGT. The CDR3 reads CASSEQGRGNQPQHF. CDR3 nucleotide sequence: TGTGCCAGCAGTGAGCAGGGAAGGGGCAATCAGCCCCAGCATTTT.

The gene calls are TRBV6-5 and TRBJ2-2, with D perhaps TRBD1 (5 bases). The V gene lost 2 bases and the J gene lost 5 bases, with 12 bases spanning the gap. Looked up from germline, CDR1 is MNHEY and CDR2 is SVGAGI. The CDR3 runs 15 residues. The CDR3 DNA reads TGTGCCAGCAGTTACGGTGTAGGGGTGACCGGGGAGCTGTTTTTT. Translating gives CASSYGVGVTGELFF.

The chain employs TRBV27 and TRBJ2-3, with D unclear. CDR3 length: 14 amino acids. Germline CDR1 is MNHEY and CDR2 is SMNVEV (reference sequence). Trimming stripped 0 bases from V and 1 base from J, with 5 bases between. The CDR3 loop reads CASSLSVGTDTQYF. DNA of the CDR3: TGTGCCAGCAGTTTATCTGTAGGCACAGATACGCAGTATTTT.